The entry that follows covers one TCR beta chain sequence. Its antigen is not identified. Method: immunoSEQ multiplex PCR; TCRdb's copy keeps in-frame clones and lacks some. The sample includes over 30,000 clones, roughly 82% of them seen just once. The sample belongs to a study of OX40 agonist ivuxolimab in advanced cancers. Looking at the study overall: Patients were roughly 83% male with ages roughly 20 to 85, mean about 65.

Study results and caveats: At doses 0.1 to 3.0 mg/kg, CD4+ and CD8+ clones expanded.

This TCR was recovered from an adult with an advanced solid tumor such as melanoma, head and neck, liver or kidney cancer. Sample: CD4+ or CD8+ T cells sorted from blood, taken in a trial of the OX40 agonist ivuxolimab.

The CDR3 DNA follows: TGTGCCAGTAGCGGGACAGGGAACTACAATGAGCAGTTCTTC. Its protein product is CASSGTGNYNEQFF. V usage is TRBV19 and J usage is TRBJ2-1; TRBD1 matches 9 bases. CDR1 and CDR2 from the germline V gene are LNHDA and SQIVND (reference sequence). The CDR3 contains 14 residues. The J segment lost 3 bases and the V segment lost 6 bases, leaving 3 bases of the junction unmatched.